The sequence of this T cell receptor (beta chain) was determined in a study of blood T cells in healthy people across ages. Study background: Every two T cells gave about one barcoded beta molecule via template switching. Findings of the study overall: Expanded clonotype changes were possibly confounded by unknown donor CMV status.

Germline lookup yields CDR1 LNHNV and CDR2 YYDKDF (reference sequence). The CDR3 loop spans 14 amino acids. This clonotype was recorded once. Its antigen is still unknown. PCR was performed a second time for about 6 to 12 cycles using a sample-barcoded 5' primer and a J-beta primer mix. In TCRdb, the 5' RACE reads were re-called with MiXCR into one record per CDR3 protein. The data contain fewer than 1,200,000 distinct CDR3 sequences, approximately 25% of them singletons. The same sample was also used in a study of T cells of mothers and their children. That paper adds: Related and unrelated pairs show similar thymic shaping of TCR recombination output.

The specimen was blood. This sequence joins TRBV15 and TRBJ2-5; D gene unclear. The assigned J gene may be wrong: the sequence end matches TRBJ2-1 better. This TCR came from a girl aged 2 to 9 in good health. The CDR3 protein is CATSTDTDINEQFF. For the CDR3, the DNA is TGTGCCACCAGCACCGATACAGATATCAATGAGCAGTTCTTC.